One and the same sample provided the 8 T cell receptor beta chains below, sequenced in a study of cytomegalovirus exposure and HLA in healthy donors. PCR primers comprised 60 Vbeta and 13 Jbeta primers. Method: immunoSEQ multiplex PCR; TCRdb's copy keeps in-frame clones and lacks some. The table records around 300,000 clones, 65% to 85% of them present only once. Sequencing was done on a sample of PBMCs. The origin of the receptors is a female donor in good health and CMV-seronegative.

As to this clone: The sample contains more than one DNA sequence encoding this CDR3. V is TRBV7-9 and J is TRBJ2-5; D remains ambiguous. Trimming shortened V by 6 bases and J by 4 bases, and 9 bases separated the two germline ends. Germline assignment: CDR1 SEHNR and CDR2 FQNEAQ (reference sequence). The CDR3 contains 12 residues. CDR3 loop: CASSETGETQYF. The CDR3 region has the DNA TGTGCCAGCAGTGAAACGGGAGAGACCCAGTACTTC.

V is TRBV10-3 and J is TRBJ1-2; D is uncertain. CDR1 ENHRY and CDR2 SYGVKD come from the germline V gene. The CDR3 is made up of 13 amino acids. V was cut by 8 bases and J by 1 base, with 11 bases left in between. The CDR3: CAIRGQINYGYTF. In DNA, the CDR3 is TGTGCCATCCGGGGTCAGATTAACTATGGCTACACCTTC.

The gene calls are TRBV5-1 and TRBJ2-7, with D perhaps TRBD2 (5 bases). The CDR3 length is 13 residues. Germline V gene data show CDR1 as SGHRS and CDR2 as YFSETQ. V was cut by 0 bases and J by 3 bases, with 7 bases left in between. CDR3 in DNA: TGCGCCAGCAGCTTGGGCGAGGGCTACGAGCAGTACTTC. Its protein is CASSLGEGYEQYF. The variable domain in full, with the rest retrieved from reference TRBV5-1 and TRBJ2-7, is KAGVTQTPRYLIKTRGQQVTLSCSPISGHRSVSWYQQTPGQGLQFLFEYFSETQRNKGNFPGRFSGRQFSNSRSEMNVSTLELGDSALYLCASSLGEGYEQYFGPGTRLTVT.

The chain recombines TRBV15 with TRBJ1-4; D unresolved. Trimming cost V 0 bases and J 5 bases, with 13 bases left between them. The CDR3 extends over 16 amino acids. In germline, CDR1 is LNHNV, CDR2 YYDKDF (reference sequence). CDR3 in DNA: TGTGCCACCAGCAGAGATGGTCACAGACAAAATGAAAAACTGTTTTTT. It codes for CATSRDGHRQNEKLFF.

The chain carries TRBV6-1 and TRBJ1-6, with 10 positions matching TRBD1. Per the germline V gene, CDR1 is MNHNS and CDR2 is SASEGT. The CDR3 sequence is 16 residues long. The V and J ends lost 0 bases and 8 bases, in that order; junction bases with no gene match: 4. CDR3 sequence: CASSEASGTGDSPLHF. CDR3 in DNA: TGTGCCAGCAGTGAAGCCTCCGGGACAGGGGATTCACCCCTCCACTTT.

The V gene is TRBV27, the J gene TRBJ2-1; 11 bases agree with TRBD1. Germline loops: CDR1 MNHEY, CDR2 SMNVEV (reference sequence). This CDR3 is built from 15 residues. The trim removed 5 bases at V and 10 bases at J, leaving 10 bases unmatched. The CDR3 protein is CASSPRDRGVVEQFF. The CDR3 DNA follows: TGTGCCAGCAGTCCCAGGGACAGGGGGGTGGTCGAGCAGTTCTTC.

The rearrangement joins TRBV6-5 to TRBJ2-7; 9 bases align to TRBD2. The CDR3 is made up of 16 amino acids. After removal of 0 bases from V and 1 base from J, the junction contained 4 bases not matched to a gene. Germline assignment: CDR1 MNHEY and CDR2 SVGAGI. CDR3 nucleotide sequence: TGTGCCAGCAGTTACTCAGTGACTAGCGGTTCCTACGAGCAGTACTTC. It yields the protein CASSYSVTSGSYEQYF.

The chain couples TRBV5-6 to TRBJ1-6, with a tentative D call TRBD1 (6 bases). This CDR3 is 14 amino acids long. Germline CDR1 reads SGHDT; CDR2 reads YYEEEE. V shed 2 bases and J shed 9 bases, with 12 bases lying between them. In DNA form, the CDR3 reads TGTGCCAGCAGCTTTTCAGGGGTGGGTTCACCCCTCCACTTT. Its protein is CASSFSGVGSPLHF.